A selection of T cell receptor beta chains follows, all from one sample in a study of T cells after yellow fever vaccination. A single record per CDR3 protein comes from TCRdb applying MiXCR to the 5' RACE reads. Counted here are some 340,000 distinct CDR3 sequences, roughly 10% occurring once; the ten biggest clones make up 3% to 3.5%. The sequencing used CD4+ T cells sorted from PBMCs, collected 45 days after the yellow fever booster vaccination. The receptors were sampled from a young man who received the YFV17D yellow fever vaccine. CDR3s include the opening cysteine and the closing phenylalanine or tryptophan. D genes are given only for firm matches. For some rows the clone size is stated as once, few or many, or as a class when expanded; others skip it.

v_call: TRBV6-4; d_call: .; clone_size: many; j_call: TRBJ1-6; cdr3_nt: TGTGCCAGCAGTGACAACGGGTATAATTCACCCCTCCACTTT; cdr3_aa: CASSDNGYNSPLHF
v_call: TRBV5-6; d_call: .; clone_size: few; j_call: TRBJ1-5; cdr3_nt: TGTGCCAGCAGCTCCTACCCCACAGCAGGCAATCAGCCCCAGCATTTT; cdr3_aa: CASSSYPTAGNQPQHF
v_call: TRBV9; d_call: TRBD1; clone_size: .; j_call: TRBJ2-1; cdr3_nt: TGTGCCAGCAGCGCCTCTCCGGGACAGAGACACAATGAGCAGTTCTTC; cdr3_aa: CASSASPGQRHNEQFF
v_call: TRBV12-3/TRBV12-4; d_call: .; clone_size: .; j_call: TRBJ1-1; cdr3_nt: TGTGCCAGCAGTTTACGATTTGGTTGGCGGATGAACACTGAAGCTTTCTTT; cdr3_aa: CASSLRFGWRMNTEAFF
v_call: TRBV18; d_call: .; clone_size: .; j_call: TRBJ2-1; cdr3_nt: TGTGCCAGCTCACCACAGGGTTTAACCTACAATGAGCAGTTCTTC; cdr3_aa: CASSPQGLTYNEQFF
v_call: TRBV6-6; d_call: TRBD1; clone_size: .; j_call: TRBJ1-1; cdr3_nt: TGTGCCAGCAGACGGGGACAGTCGACTGAAGCTTTCTTT; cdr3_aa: CASRRGQSTEAFF
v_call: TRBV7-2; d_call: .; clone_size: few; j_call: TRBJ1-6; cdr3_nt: TGTGCCAGCAGCTCGGGATATTCACCCCTCCACTTT; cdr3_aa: CASSSGYSPLHF
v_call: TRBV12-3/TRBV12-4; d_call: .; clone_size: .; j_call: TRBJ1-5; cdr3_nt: TGTGCCAGCAGTTTCAGTATCGAGCCCCAGCATTTT; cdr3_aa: CASSFSIEPQHF
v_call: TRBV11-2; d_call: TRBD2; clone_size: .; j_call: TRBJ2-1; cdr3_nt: TGTGCCAGCAGCTCTACTAGCGGGATTTACAATGAGCAGTTCTTC; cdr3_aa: CASSSTSGIYNEQFF
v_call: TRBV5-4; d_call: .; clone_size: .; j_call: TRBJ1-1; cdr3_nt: TGTGCCAGCAGTTACCCGACAGCCTCTCAGGCTTTCTTT; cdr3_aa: CASSYPTASQAFF
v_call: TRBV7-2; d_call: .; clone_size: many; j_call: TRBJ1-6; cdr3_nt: TGTGCCAGCAGCTTCAGGGGTAAGGCACCCCTCCACTTT; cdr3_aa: CASSFRGKAPLHF
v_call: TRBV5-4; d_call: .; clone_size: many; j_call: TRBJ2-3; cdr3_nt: TGTGCCAGCAGCCCCCCCGACAGCCCCCCTAGCACAGATACGCAGTATTTT; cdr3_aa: CASSPPDSPPSTDTQYF
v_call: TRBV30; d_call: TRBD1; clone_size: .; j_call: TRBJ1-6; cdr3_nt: TGTGCCGCGGGACAGGGGTTGAATTCACCCCTCCACTTT; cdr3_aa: CAAGQGLNSPLHF
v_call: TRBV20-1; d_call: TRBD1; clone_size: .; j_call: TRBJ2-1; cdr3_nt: TGCAGTGCTAGAGACCCGGGACAGGGAAATAACAATGAGCAGTTCTTC; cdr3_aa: CSARDPGQGNNNEQFF
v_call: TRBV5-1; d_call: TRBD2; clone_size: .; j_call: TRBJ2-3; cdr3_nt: TGCGCCAGCAGCTTGGAGGCGCGGGGGGGTAGTACGCAGTATTTT; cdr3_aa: CASSLEARGGSTQYF
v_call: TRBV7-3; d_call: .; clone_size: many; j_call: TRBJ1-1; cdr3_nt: TGTGCCAGCAGCTCGGACCCACAGGGACTTGAAGCTTTCTTT; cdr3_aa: CASSSDPQGLEAFF
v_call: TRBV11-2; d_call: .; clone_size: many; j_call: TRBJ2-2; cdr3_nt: TGTGCCAGCAGGCGACTCACCGGGGAGCTGTTTTTT; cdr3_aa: CASRRLTGELFF
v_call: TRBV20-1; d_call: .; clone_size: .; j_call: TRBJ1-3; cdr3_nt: TGCAGTGCCATTCCGGCCACCTCTGGAAACACCATATATTTT; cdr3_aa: CSAIPATSGNTIYF
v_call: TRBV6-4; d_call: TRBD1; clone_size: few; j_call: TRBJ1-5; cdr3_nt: TGTGCCAACGACAGGGACGGGCAGCCCCAGCATTTT; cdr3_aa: CANDRDGQPQHF
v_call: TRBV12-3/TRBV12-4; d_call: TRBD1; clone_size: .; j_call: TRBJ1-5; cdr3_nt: TGTGCCAGCAACGTACAGGGGTGGCAGCCCCAGCATTTT; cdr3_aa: CASNVQGWQPQHF
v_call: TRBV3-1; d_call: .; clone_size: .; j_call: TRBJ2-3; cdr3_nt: TGTGCCAGCAGCCAAGTAACTTTGCAGGGAGCGCAGTATTTT; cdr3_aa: CASSQVTLQGAQYF
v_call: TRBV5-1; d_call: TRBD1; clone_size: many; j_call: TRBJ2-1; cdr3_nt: TGCGCCAGCAGCTCGACAGGGGTTGAGGGCAATGAGCAGTTCTTC; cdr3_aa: CASSSTGVEGNEQFF